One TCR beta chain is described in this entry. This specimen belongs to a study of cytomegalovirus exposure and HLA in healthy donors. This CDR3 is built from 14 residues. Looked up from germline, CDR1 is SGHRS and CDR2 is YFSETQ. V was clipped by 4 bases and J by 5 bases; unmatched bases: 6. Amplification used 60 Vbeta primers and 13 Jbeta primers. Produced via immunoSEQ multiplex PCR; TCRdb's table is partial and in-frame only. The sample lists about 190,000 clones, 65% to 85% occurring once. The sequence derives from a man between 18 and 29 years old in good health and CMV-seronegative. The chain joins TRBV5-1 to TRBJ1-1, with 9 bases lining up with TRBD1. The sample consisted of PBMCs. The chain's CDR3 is CASSPPTGGTEAFF. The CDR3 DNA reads TGCGCCAGCAGCCCCCCGACAGGGGGAACTGAAGCTTTCTTT. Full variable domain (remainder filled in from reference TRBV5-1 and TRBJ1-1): KAGVTQTPRYLIKTRGQQVTLSCSPISGHRSVSWYQQTPGQGLQFLFEYFSETQRNKGNFPGRFSGRQFSNSRSEMNVSTLELGDSALYLCASSPPTGGTEAFFGQGTRLTVV.